This T cell receptor (beta chain) comes out of a study of T cell changes during pregnancy in multiple sclerosis. Produced via immunoSEQ multiplex PCR; TCRdb's table is partial and in-frame only. This sample has 50,000 to 65,000 clones, with about 93% found just once. The source is a female donor with multiple sclerosis, enrolled in a pregnancy study. Here the sequenced sample was CD8+ T cells from peripheral blood mononuclear cells, taken in the second trimester of pregnancy.

Written as DNA, the CDR3 is TGTGCCAGTAGTATAGGGGGGAGAGGACTAGCAAATGAGCAGTTCTTC. Encoded protein: CASSIGGRGLANEQFF. This chain links TRBV19 with TRBJ2-1; 8 bases line up with TRBD2. The V gene end was trimmed by 1 base and the J gene end by 7 bases; junction bases not matched to a gene: 9. The CDR3 extends over 16 amino acids. The germline gives CDR1 LNHDA, CDR2 SQIVND (reference sequence).